This TCR beta chain is drawn from a study of cytomegalovirus exposure and HLA in healthy donors. Primers included in the PCR were 60 Vbeta and 13 Jbeta primers. Here immunoSEQ multiplex PCR was the method, and the copy in TCRdb shows in-frame clones only, minus some. The table includes roughly 100,000 clones, approximately 77% detected once. Note on this clone: Its antigen is undetermined.

Findings of the study overall: Most observed TCR sequences were rare, whereas some public TCRs were detected in many donors. Most TCR beta V segments were productive about 87% or about 30% of the time in an earlier analysis. Altogether, about 160 TCR beta chains were recorded as cytomegalovirus-associated.

V dropped 3 bases and J dropped 4; count of bases not matched to a gene: 11. This CDR3 has 16 residues. CDR1 SGDLS and CDR2 YYNGEE come from the germline V gene. This TCR derives from a woman in her thirties or forties in good health and CMV-seronegative. This chain links TRBV9 with TRBJ2-7, with 9 bases matching TRBD1. The sample consisted of PBMCs. CDR3 protein: CASSESGTGRVYEQYF. The DNA of the CDR3 is TGTGCCAGCAGCGAGTCCGGGACAGGGAGGGTGTACGAGCAGTACTTC.